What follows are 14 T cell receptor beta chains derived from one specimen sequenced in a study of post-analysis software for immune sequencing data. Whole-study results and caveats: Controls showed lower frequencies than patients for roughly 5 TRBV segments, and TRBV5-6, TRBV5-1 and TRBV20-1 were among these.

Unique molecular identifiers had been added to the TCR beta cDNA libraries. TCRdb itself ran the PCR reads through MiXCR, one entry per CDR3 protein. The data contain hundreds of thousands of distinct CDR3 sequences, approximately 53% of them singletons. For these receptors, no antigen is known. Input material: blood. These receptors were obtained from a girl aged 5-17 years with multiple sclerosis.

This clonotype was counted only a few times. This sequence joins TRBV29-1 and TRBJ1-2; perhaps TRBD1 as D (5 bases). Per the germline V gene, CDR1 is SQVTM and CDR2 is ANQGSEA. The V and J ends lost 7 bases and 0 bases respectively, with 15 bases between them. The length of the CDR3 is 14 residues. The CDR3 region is CSAAGTPSNYGYTF. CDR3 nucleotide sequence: TGCAGCGCCGCCGGGACGCCATCTAACTATGGCTACACCTTC. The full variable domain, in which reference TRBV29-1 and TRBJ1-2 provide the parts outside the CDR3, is SAVISQKPSRDICQRGTSLTIQCQVDSQVTMMFWYRQQPGQSLTLIATANQGSEATYESGFVIDKFPISRPNLTFSTLTVSNMSPEDSSIYLCSAAGTPSNYGYTFGSGTRLTVV.

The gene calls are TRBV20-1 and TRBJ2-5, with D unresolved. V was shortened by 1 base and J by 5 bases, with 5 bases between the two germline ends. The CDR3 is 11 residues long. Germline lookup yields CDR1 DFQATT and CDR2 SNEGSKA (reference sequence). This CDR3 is CSARGMETQYF. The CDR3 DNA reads TGCAGTGCTAGAGGGATGGAGACCCAGTACTTC.

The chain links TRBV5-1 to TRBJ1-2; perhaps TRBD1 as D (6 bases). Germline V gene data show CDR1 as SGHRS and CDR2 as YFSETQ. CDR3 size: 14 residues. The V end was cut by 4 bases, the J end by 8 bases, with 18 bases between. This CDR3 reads CASSPGQPVGGYTF. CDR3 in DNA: TGCGCCAGCAGCCCCGGACAGCCCGTCGGGGGCTACACCTTC.

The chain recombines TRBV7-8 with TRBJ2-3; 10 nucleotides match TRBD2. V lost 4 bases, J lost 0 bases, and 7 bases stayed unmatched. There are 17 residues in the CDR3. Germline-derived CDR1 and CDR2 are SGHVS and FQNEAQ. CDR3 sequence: CASSSPGLALSTDTQYF. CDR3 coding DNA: TGTGCCAGCAGCTCTCCGGGACTAGCGTTAAGCACAGATACGCAGTATTTT.

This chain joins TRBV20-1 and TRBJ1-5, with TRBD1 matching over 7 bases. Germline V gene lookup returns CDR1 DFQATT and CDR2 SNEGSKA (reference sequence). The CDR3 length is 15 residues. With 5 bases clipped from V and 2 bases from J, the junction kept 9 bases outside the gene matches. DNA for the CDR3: TGCAGTGCTTCGAAAGGGGGCGGTGGCAATCAGCCCCAGCATTTT. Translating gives CSASKGGGGNQPQHF.

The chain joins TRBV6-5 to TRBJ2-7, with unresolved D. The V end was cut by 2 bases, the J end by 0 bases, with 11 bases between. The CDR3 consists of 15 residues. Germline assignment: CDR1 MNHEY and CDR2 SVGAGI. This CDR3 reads CASSYGRTNSYEQYF. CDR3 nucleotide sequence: TGTGCCAGCAGTTACGGACGCACGAACTCCTACGAGCAGTACTTC.

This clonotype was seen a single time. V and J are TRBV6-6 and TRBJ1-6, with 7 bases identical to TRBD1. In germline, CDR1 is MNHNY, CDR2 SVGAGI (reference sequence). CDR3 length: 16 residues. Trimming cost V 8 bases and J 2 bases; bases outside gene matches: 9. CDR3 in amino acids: CASFGEGATYNSPLHF. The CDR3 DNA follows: TGTGCCAGCTTTGGGGAGGGGGCCACCTATAATTCACCCCTCCACTTT.

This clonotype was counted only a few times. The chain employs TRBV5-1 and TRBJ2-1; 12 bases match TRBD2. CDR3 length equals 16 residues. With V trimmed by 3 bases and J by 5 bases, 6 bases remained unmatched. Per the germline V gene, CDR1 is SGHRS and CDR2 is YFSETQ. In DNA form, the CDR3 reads TGCGCCAGCAGCTGGATGACTAGCGGGAGAGACAATGAGCAGTTCTTC. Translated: CASSWMTSGRDNEQFF.

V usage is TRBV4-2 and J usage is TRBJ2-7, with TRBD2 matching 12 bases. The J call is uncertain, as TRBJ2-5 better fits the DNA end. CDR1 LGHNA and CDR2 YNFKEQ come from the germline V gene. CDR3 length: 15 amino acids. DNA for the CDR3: TGTGCCAGCAGCCAGGACCTAGCGGGAGGGGAGACCCAGTACTTC. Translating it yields CASSQDLAGGETQYF.

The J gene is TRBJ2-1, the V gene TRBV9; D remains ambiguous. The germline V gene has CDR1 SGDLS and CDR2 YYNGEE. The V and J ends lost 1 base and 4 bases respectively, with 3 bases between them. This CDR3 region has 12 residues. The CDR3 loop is CASSVRYNEQFF. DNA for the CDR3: TGTGCCAGCAGCGTAAGGTACAATGAGCAGTTCTTC. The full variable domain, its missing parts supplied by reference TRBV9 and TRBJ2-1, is DSGVTQTPKHLITATGQRVTLRCSPRSGDLSVYWYQQSLDQGLQFLIQYYNGEERAKGNILERFSAQQFPDLHSELNLSSLELGDSALYFCASSVRYNEQFFGPGTRLTVL.

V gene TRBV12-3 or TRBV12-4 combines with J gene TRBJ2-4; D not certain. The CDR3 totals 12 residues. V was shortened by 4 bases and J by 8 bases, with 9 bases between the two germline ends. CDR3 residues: CASSSSLDIQYF. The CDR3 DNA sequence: TGTGCCAGCAGTTCCTCTTTAGACATTCAGTACTTC.

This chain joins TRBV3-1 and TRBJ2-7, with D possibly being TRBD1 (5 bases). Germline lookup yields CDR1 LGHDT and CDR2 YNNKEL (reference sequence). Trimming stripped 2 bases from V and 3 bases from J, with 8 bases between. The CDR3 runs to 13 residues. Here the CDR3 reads CASSQRQGYEQYF. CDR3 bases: TGTGCCAGCAGCCAACGTCAGGGCTACGAGCAGTACTTC.

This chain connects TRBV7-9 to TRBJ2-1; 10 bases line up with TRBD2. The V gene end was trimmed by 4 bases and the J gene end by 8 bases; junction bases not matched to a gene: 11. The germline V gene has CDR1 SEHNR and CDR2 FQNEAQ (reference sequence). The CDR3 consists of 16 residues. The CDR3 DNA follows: TGTGCCAGCAGCTCATGGAGCGGGGGGGTCGTCGATGAGCAGTTCTTC. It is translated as CASSSWSGGVVDEQFF.

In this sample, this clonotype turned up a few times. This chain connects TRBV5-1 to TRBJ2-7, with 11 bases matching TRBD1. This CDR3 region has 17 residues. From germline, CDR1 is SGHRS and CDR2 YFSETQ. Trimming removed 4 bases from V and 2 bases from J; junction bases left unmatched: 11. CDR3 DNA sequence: TGCGCCAGCAGCCGATATCCCCCGGGACAGGGGGCCTACGAGCAGTACTTC. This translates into CASSRYPPGQGAYEQYF. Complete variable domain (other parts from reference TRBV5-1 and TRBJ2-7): KAGVTQTPRYLIKTRGQQVTLSCSPISGHRSVSWYQQTPGQGLQFLFEYFSETQRNKGNFPGRFSGRQFSNSRSEMNVSTLELGDSALYLCASSRYPPGQGAYEQYFGPGTRLTVT.